The next 6 T cell receptor beta chains were all read from a single sample in a study of spatial heterogeneity in lung cancer. MiXCR, applied by TCRdb to the 5' RACE reads, yields one record per CDR3 protein. Of about 120,000 distinct CDR3 sequences in the sample, 9% to 15% were seen once. Noted time point: blood at routine non-recurrence follow-up after resection. From tumor, nontumor lung or frozen PBMC, whole RNA was taken unsorted for sequencing. The sample in question was PBMCs, obtained at follow-up. The receptors derive from a male donor with early-stage non-small cell lung cancer.

This sequence joins TRBV28 and TRBJ2-7, with 8 bases that match TRBD1. V was clipped by 4 bases and J by 1 base; unmatched bases: 9. The CDR3 is 16 amino acids. The germline V gene has CDR1 MDHEN and CDR2 SYDVKM. CDR3 DNA sequence: TGTGCCAGCAGTTCTAACCGGGACAGGCTTTCCTACGAGCAGTACTTC. It specifies CASSSNRDRLSYEQYF. The full variable domain, its missing parts supplied by reference TRBV28 and TRBJ2-7, is DVKVTQSSRYLVKRTGEKVFLECVQDMDHENMFWYRQDPGLGLRLIYFSYDVKMKEKGDIPEGYSVSREKKERFSLILESASTNQTSMYLCASSSNRDRLSYEQYFGPGTRLTVT.

This clonotype was counted between two and nine times. The gene calls are TRBV10-1 and TRBJ1-1; D is undetermined. Per germline, CDR1 WNHNN and CDR2 SYGVQD (reference sequence). The CDR3 extends over 14 amino acids. V was trimmed by 0 bases and J by 4 bases, leaving 9 bases between them. CDR3 in DNA: TGCGCCAGCAGTGAGTCGAAGGGAATCACTGAAGCTTTCTTT. This encodes CASSESKGITEAFF.

The chain recombines TRBV25-1 with TRBJ2-3, with D possibly TRBD1 on 6 matching bases. V shed 6 bases and J shed 7 bases, with 11 bases lying between them. CDR3 length: 12 amino acids. Germline V gives CDR1 MGHDK, CDR2 SYGVNS. The CDR3 here is CASSYTGNTQYF. In DNA form, the CDR3 reads TGTGCCAGCAGCTATACAGGGAATACGCAGTATTTT.

This clonotype was recorded many times. The V gene is TRBV4-2, the J gene TRBJ2-7; 8 bases are shared with TRBD1. Trimming cost V 5 bases and J 6 bases; bases outside gene matches: 6. Germline CDR1 and CDR2: LGHNA and YNFKEQ. The CDR3 is made up of 13 amino acids. CDR3 sequence reads: CASSEGQGREQYF. The CDR3 DNA reads as TGTGCCAGCAGCGAAGGACAGGGACGCGAGCAGTACTTC.

This clonotype was detected a few times. V gene TRBV7-3 combines with J gene TRBJ2-1; a weak D match, TRBD1 (5 bases). With 3 bases removed from V and 5 bases from J, the gap between germline ends came to 14 bases. This CDR3 comprises 15 residues. Germline values: CDR1 SGHTA, CDR2 FQGTGA. In DNA form, the CDR3 reads TGTGCCAGCAGCTTTACGGTAGACAGAGACAATGAGCAGTTCTTC. Residues: CASSFTVDRDNEQFF.

This clonotype was seen only a few times. The V gene is TRBV20-1, the J gene TRBJ2-1; a possible D gene is TRBD1 (6 bases). Trimming removed 6 bases from V and 0 bases from J, with 15 bases in between. This CDR3 has 15 amino acids. The germline V gene has CDR1 DFQATT and CDR2 SNEGSKA (reference sequence). In DNA, the CDR3 is TGCAGTGCACCCCTACAGGGATACTCCTACAATGAGCAGTTCTTC. Translation gives CSAPLQGYSYNEQFF.